This T cell receptor beta chain was identified in a study of shared clonotypes between healthy human individuals (TCRdb year 2020). Regarding the complete study: The cohort comprised a couple of women and a few men aged 18 to 49 years. For each donor, CD4 naive and CD4 memory were each run on three plates, CD8 naive on two plates, and CD8 memory on one plate. To estimate repertoire size and how much clonotypes are shared between individuals, the study performed deep sequencing of blood TCR repertoires from a handful of healthy adults. Different laboratories and diverse techniques were used to prepare libraries and sequence TCR repertoires, to increase sequencing depth and limit assay-specific biases. Each donor's leukapheresis produced roughly between roughly 0.85 and 10 billion PBMCs. Beyond this particular receptor, the publication reports: Sharing across a few donors was observed for 5% to 6.5% of naive CD4, under 4% of naive CD8, over 2% of memory CD4, and 0.4% of memory CD8 clonotypes. Clonotypes shared by all four sorted-subset donors showed higher generation probabilities than non-shared clonotypes. Sampling was restricted to blood, and TCR repertoires in tissues likely differ from the TCR repertoires found in blood. Because the study included a small number of donors, the genetic and exposure-history diversity represented was limited. Naive subsets generally had larger estimated clonotype richness than memory subsets did. Based on pairwise subsampling, the degree of clonotype sharing among donors was expected to be affected by sequencing depth. Rarefaction of sorted-subset datasets indicated incomplete sequencing despite the large sequencing depth.

The CDR3 contains 14 residues, cysteine and phenylalanine counted. Of the read, only the CDR3 DNA is kept; its 42 bases are in frame from base 1. V was cut back by 2 bases and J by 0 bases, leaving a gap of 7 bases between them. The germline V gene yields MGHRA for CDR1 and YSYEKL for CDR2. Using the deep immunoSEQ assay, multiplex PCR amplified TCR CDR3 regions from genomic DNA. Genomic DNA extracted from each cell subset was distributed evenly over all wells of several immunoSEQ 96-well plates, and each plate served as one replicate. For sorted subsets, roughly 200 ng of genomic DNA, equivalent to 25,000 to 35,000 T cell genomes, went into each replicate PCR. Purified libraries were measured with a Qubit 3.0 fluorometer, size-checked on a Bioanalyzer 2100, and measured again with the KAPA Library Quantification kit. Every immunoSEQ 96-well plate was sequenced on a separate single-read 150-cycle Illumina NextSeq 550 flow cell. For the original study's pipeline: Because the immunoSEQ output included only junctional sequences and no quality scores, the filtering could not be the same as the filtering used for full-length reads. To assign V/J genes and CDR3, sequences were annotated against IMGT germline references using PyIR, a Python wrapper for IgBLAST v1.9. Any read was removed if the V/J assignment was weak (E-value above 1e-6), the CDR3 was missing, or the read contained stop codons, out-of-frame junctions, or ambiguous translated residues. V3J clonotypes were defined as sequences sharing the same inferred V gene, J gene, and CDR3 amino acid sequence. Percentage overlap between repertoires was computed as shared unique clonotypes divided by the size of the smaller repertoire. RTK rarefaction, the Chao1 estimator, and Recon v2.1 estimates of unobserved clonotypes were used to assess repertoire richness. For all TCRbeta clonotypes obtained by the gDNA method from a few donors, generation probabilities were computed with OLGA. Sourced from immuneACCESS, this table was stored by TCRdb with only in-frame sequences that have V and J called. A share of the clones is absent; for the studies checked, an unresolved V gene accounts for under half, and the remainder has no known explanation. From that table come the V and J calls and clone size; the DNA was used to work out D and trimming. The sample data list fewer than 1 million clones, and 90% to 98% of these were observed just once. Under 0.25% of the sample is taken by the ten largest.

Points on this clone: What this receptor recognizes is not known. Base quality data are lacking; no much larger clone is found one base away.

For the CD8 naive samples, CD45RO-negative cells were positively selected for CCR7, yielding a CD45RA+CCR7+ population from which TemRA cells were excluded. The donors were healthy, HIV-negative adults with no recently reported acute infections or vaccinations. Every donor was a Caucasian adult residing in Nashville, Tennessee, USA. After blood collection by leukapheresis, PBMCs were isolated using Ficoll-Histopaque density gradient centrifugation and then cryopreserved in the vapor phase of liquid nitrogen. Purity and quantity of every magnetically sorted T cell population were checked by analytical flow cytometry. Each sorted fraction had its genomic DNA isolated and then quantified by UV absorbance on a Nanodrop 2000c.

This clonotype was obtained from a man younger than 40 in good health. Rearrangement joined TRBV4-1 to TRBJ1-1; no D gene is confidently identified. Specimen: naive CD8+ T cells sorted from blood. This specimen's cell subset or site label, interpreted: CD45RA+CCR7+. The DNA reads as follows: TGCGCCAGCAGCCAACAAAGATTGAACACTGAAGCTTTCTTT. Its coded protein is CASSQQRLNTEAFF.